The entry below describes one T cell receptor beta chain. The data stem from a study of cytomegalovirus exposure and HLA in healthy donors. The PCR ran on 60 Vbeta and 13 Jbeta primers. Here immunoSEQ multiplex PCR was the method, and the copy in TCRdb shows in-frame clones only, minus some. The repertoire includes some 70,000 clones, roughly four fifths of them detected once, and over 6% sits in the top ten. The sequence derives from a man over 45 in good health and CMV-seronegative. Sample: PBMCs.

The chain's CDR3 is CASSTTSTGYEQYF. For the CDR3, the DNA is TGTGCCAGCAGCACGACGTCGACAGGGTACGAGCAGTACTTC. The chain couples TRBV7-6 to TRBJ2-7, with 7 bases matching TRBD1. Germline V gene data show CDR1 as SGHVS and CDR2 as FNYEAQ. V dropped 5 bases and J dropped 4; count of bases not matched to a gene: 8. The CDR3 loop spans 14 amino acids.